This T cell receptor beta chain appears in the sequencing data of a study of cytomegalovirus exposure and HLA in healthy donors. The study's findings and limits: The tendency of first-cohort TCR clusters to co-occur in the roughly 120 validation repertoires was identified by a subsequent analysis.

The CDR3 covers 17 residues. Trimming took 1 base from V and 3 from J; bases not matched to a gene: 6. The germline V gene has CDR1 LGHNA and CDR2 YSLEER. To note about this clone: Its antigen is currently unknown.

Only in-frame clones appear in the TCRdb table, and some are missing; sequencing was by immunoSEQ multiplex PCR. The sample consists of around 61,000 clones, approximately 90% of them appearing once. The source is a man aged 18 to 29 in good health and CMV-seronegative. Sample: PBMCs. The chain recombines TRBV4-3 with TRBJ2-7; 13 bases match TRBD2. The CDR3 is CASSQVLTSGRFYEQYF. The CDR3 DNA sequence: TGCGCCAGCAGCCAAGTACTGACTAGCGGGAGGTTCTACGAGCAGTACTTC.